These 30 T cell receptor beta chains came from one sample sequenced in a study of T cell changes during pregnancy in multiple sclerosis. The data were produced by immunoSEQ multiplex PCR, yet TCRdb's version contains in-frame clones alone and is incomplete. The sample carries about 79,000 clones, 75% to 95% recorded once. Sample: CD4+ T cells from peripheral blood mononuclear cells, taken in the second trimester of pregnancy. These receptors were collected from a female donor with multiple sclerosis, enrolled in a pregnancy study.

The count of this clone is one. For the CDR3, the DNA is TGTGCCAGCAGATCGACTAGGGACGAGCAGTACTTC. Protein product: CASRSTRDEQYF. The V and J genes are TRBV6-5 and TRBJ2-7; possibly TRBD2 for D (6 bases). In germline, CDR1 is MNHEY, CDR2 SVGAGI. The CDR3 runs to 12 residues. The V gene lost 6 bases and the J gene lost 5 bases, with 11 bases spanning the gap.

The gene calls are TRBV28 and TRBJ1-1; 7 nucleotides match TRBD1. V lost 5 bases and J lost 1; bases outside the gene matches: 4. CDR1 and CDR2 (germline): MDHEN, SYDVKM. CDR3 length: 14 residues. For the CDR3, the DNA is TGTGCCAGCAGTGTCTACAGGGGGAACACTGAAGCTTTCTTT. Its protein is CASSVYRGNTEAFF.

The genes are TRBV4-3 and TRBJ1-1, with D unresolved. V was pared by 0 bases and J by 2 bases, with 10 bases between. CDR1 and CDR2 (germline): LGHNA, YSLEER. This CDR3 is 15 amino acids long. CDR3 DNA: TGCGCCAGCAGCCAAGAATCCCACAGAAACACTGAAGCTTTCTTT. Translating it yields CASSQESHRNTEAFF.

This clone was detected only a few times. The chain has TRBV7-9 and TRBJ1-2; D not certain. The CDR3 is made up of 13 amino acids. V was trimmed by 1 base and J by 4 bases, leaving 7 bases between them. Per the germline V gene, CDR1 is SEHNR and CDR2 is FQNEAQ (reference sequence). CDR3 residues: CASSLGEGYGYTF. The DNA of the CDR3 is TGTGCCAGCAGCTTAGGCGAGGGCTATGGCTACACCTTC. Filled out from reference TRBV7-9 and TRBJ1-2, the complete variable domain reads DTGVSQNPRHKITKRGQNVTFRCDPISEHNRLYWYRQTLGQGPEFLTYFQNEAQLEKSRLLSDRFSAERPKGSFSTLEIQRTEQGDSAMYLCASSLGEGYGYTFGSGTRLTVV.

The J gene is TRBJ1-5, the V gene TRBV19; D is uncertain. The CDR3 spans 15 residues. Germline CDR1 LNHDA, CDR2 SQIVND (reference sequence). V dropped 7 bases and J dropped 2 bases, with 15 bases sitting between them. The CDR3 region is CASNDSSGRNQPQHF. The CDR3 region has the DNA TGTGCCAGTAACGACTCCAGCGGACGCAATCAGCCCCAGCATTTT.

J is TRBJ2-3 and V is TRBV9; D unresolved. CDR1 is SGDLS, CDR2 YYNGEE, per germline. V lost 0 bases and J lost 8, with 7 bases in between. There are 12 residues in the CDR3. The CDR3 protein is CASSVDSFTQYF. The CDR3 DNA sequence: TGTGCCAGCAGCGTAGACTCATTTACGCAGTATTTT.

CDR3 sequence: CASRSSSTDTQYF. The CDR3 region has the DNA TGTGCCAGCCGTTCGAGTAGCACAGATACGCAGTATTTT. This chain uses TRBV2 with TRBJ2-3; D is unclear. Trimming pared 8 bases from V and 0 bases from J, leaving 9 bases between. Per germline, CDR1 SNHLY and CDR2 FYNNEI. CDR3 length: 13 residues.

The rearrangement uses TRBV6-6 and TRBJ1-5; TRBD1 is a possible D gene (6 bases). Trimming removed 8 bases at V and 4 bases at J, with 9 bases between. Germline CDR1 is MNHNY and CDR2 is SVGAGI (reference sequence). The CDR3 totals 12 residues. The CDR3 reads CASGGGNQPQHF. Here the CDR3 DNA reads TGTGCCAGCGGGGGCGGGAATCAGCCCCAGCATTTT.

J is TRBJ1-5 and V is TRBV7-9; possible D gene TRBD1, 6 bases. Germline-derived CDR1 and CDR2 are SEHNR and FQNEAQ (reference sequence). V lost 8 bases, J lost 3 bases, and 8 bases lay in between. The CDR3 contains 12 residues. The CDR3, as DNA: TGTGCCAGCGGGGGCTCCAATCAGCCCCAGCATTTT. Protein product: CASGGSNQPQHF. Full variable domain (outside the CDR3, taken from reference TRBV7-9 and TRBJ1-5): DTGVSQNPRHKITKRGQNVTFRCDPISEHNRLYWYRQTLGQGPEFLTYFQNEAQLEKSRLLSDRFSAERPKGSFSTLEIQRTEQGDSAMYLCASGGSNQPQHFGDGTRLSIL.

The chain joins TRBV6-5 to TRBJ1-2, with D possibly matching TRBD1 (5 bases). V lost 0 bases and J 1 base, leaving 6 bases between the germline ends. The CDR3 runs to 14 residues. Germline V gene sequence: CDR1 MNHEY, CDR2 SVGAGI. The CDR3 sequence: CASSYSTDNYGYTF. For the CDR3, the DNA is TGTGCCAGCAGTTACTCGACAGATAACTATGGCTACACCTTC.

The rearrangement links TRBV5-1 to TRBJ2-2, with TRBD1 as a possible D gene (7 bases). The CDR3 spans 15 residues. V was pared by 4 bases and J by 6 bases, with 16 bases between. Germline CDR1 and CDR2: SGHRS and YFSETQ. The CDR3 sequence: CASSLEGQRAGELFF. DNA for the CDR3: TGCGCCAGCAGCCTGGAGGGACAGCGGGCCGGGGAGCTGTTTTTT.

The chain links TRBV4-1 to TRBJ1-2, with D perhaps matching TRBD1 (6 bases). The germline gives CDR1 MGHRA, CDR2 YSYEKL. The ends were cut back, 4 bases at V and 1 base at J, with 16 bases in the middle. There are 16 residues in the CDR3. The CDR3 protein is CASSPNNLDSNYGYTF. CDR3 DNA: TGCGCCAGCAGCCCCAACAACCTGGACAGTAACTATGGCTACACCTTC.

The chain links TRBV4-1 to TRBJ2-3; a weak D match, TRBD1 (5 bases). V lost 3 bases to trimming and J lost 1 base, with 11 bases between them. From germline, CDR1 is MGHRA and CDR2 YSYEKL. The CDR3 extends over 15 amino acids. The CDR3 DNA reads TGCGCCAGCAGCCATGACAGAGATCGCACAGATACGCAGTATTTT. This codes for CASSHDRDRTDTQYF.

This clone was counted a single time. The rearrangement uses TRBV2 and TRBJ2-7; TRBD1 matches 8 bases. Germline trimming cut 4 bases from V and 8 bases from J; bases unmatched to any gene: 16. The CDR3 contains 16 residues. The germline V gene has CDR1 SNHLY and CDR2 FYNNEI. The CDR3 spells CASSVLPGQEGHQQYF. The DNA of the CDR3 is TGTGCCAGCAGTGTTCTCCCGGGACAGGAGGGTCATCAGCAGTACTTC. Combining the CDR3 with reference TRBV2 and TRBJ2-7 gives the whole variable domain EPEVTQTPSHQVTQMGQEVILRCVPISNHLYFYWYRQILGQKVEFLVSFYNNEISEKSEIFDDQFSVERPDGSNFTLKIRSTKLEDSAMYFCASSVLPGQEGHQQYFGPGTRLTVT.

The chain recombines TRBV19 with TRBJ2-1; 13 bases match TRBD2. Germline V gene lookup returns CDR1 LNHDA and CDR2 SQIVND (reference sequence). The CDR3 consists of 18 residues. V lost 3 bases and J lost 7; bases outside the gene matches: 12. CDR3 loop: CASSILSPGLAGANEQFF. CDR3 DNA: TGTGCCAGTAGTATCCTTTCCCCCGGACTAGCGGGAGCTAATGAGCAGTTCTTC.

The DNA for the CDR3 is TGTGCCAGTAGTCCAACGGGAGCGGAAGAGACCCAGTACTTC. Protein: CASSPTGAEETQYF. The rearrangement joins TRBV19 to TRBJ2-5, with a tentative D call TRBD2 (6 bases). The CDR3 has 14 amino acids. The V gene's germline CDR1 is LNHDA and CDR2 SQIVND (reference sequence). The V end lost 5 bases, the J end lost 3 bases, and 13 bases lay between the germline ends. The full variable domain, completed using reference TRBV19 and TRBJ2-5, is DGGITQSPKYLFRKEGQNVTLSCEQNLNHDAMYWYRQDPGQGLRLIYYSQIVNDFQKGDIAEGYSVSREKKESFPLTVTSAQKNPTAFYLCASSPTGAEETQYFGPGTRLLVL.

The chain links TRBV4-1 to TRBJ1-4; TRBD1 might be the D (6 bases). There are 15 residues in the CDR3. Germline V gene sequence: CDR1 MGHRA, CDR2 YSYEKL. Trimming cost V 0 bases and J 2 bases, with 7 bases left between them. In DNA form, the CDR3 reads TGCGCCAGCAGCCAAGATAGGGGGACTAATGAAAAACTGTTTTTT. This sequence encodes CASSQDRGTNEKLFF.

The chain carries TRBV5-4 and TRBJ1-2; 9 nucleotides align to TRBD1. The ends lost 0 bases at V and 5 bases at J; junction bases unmatched: 2. CDR3 length equals 14 residues. CDR1 SGHNT and CDR2 YYREEE come from the germline V gene (reference sequence). The CDR3 region has the DNA TGTGCCAGCAGCTTGGGCGGGACAGGGTATGGCTACACCTTC. It encodes CASSLGGTGYGYTF.

The genes are TRBV6-1 and TRBJ2-1; 10 positions agree with TRBD2. The germline V gene encodes CDR1 MNHNS and CDR2 SASEGT. The CDR3 spans 16 residues. With 6 bases clipped from V and 6 bases from J, the junction kept 11 bases outside the gene matches. CDR3 region: CASREMGLANTNEQFF. DNA for the CDR3: TGTGCCAGCAGGGAAATGGGACTAGCGAACACCAATGAGCAGTTCTTC.

The genes are TRBV28 and TRBJ1-2, with D possibly TRBD1 on 6 matching bases. Trimming removed 5 bases at V and 8 bases at J, with 15 bases between. The CDR3 spans 13 residues. In germline, CDR1 is MDHEN, CDR2 SYDVKM. This CDR3 is CASSLKGVIGYTF. The CDR3 DNA follows: TGTGCCAGCAGTCTGAAGGGGGTTATAGGCTACACCTTC.

This clone appeared many times. The chain has TRBV19 and TRBJ1-2; perhaps TRBD1 as D (5 bases). From germline, CDR1 is LNHDA and CDR2 SQIVND (reference sequence). Trimming removed 5 bases from V and 2 bases from J, with 9 bases in between. The CDR3 runs 13 residues. The CDR3: CASSRDWNYGYTF. The CDR3 nucleotides read TGTGCCAGTAGTCGGGACTGGAACTATGGCTACACCTTC.

This chain connects TRBV29-1 to TRBJ1-4; TRBD1 might be the D (6 bases). There are 14 residues in the CDR3. The germline CDR1 and CDR2 sequences are SQVTM and ANQGSEA. The V end was cut by 6 bases, the J end by 5 bases, with 16 bases between. The CDR3 sequence is CSVGTGFLNEKLFF. CDR3 sequence (DNA): TGCAGCGTGGGAACAGGGTTCCTCAATGAAAAACTGTTTTTT.

V gene TRBV5-1 combines with J gene TRBJ2-7; D possibly corresponds to TRBD2 (5 bases). The CDR3 has 16 amino acids. CDR1 is SGHRS, CDR2 YFSETQ, per germline. The germline V and J ends were trimmed by 0 bases and 1 base, with 14 bases remaining between them. The CDR3 DNA sequence: TGCGCCAGCAGCTTGGTCGGCGGGTACGCATCCTACGAGCAGTACTTC. Amino acid sequence: CASSLVGGYASYEQYF.

This clone turned up a few times. The CDR3 loop reads CASSQEQDRENGYTF. The CDR3 nucleotides are TGCGCCAGCAGCCAAGAACAGGACAGGGAAAATGGCTACACCTTC. The gene calls are TRBV4-1 and TRBJ1-2, with TRBD1 matching 8 bases. The CDR3 loop spans 15 amino acids. Germline loops: CDR1 MGHRA, CDR2 YSYEKL. V lost 0 bases, J lost 6 bases, and 6 bases stayed unmatched.

In this sample, this clone turned up a few times. The genes are TRBV19 and TRBJ1-1; TRBD1 might be the D (6 bases). V lost 5 bases to trimming and J lost 2 bases, with 9 bases between them. CDR1 and CDR2 from the germline V gene are LNHDA and SQIVND (reference sequence). The CDR3 spans 13 residues. The CDR3 DNA reads TGTGCCAGTAGTGCCAGGGGTAACACTGAAGCTTTCTTT. As protein: CASSARGNTEAFF.

The CDR3 DNA reads as TGCGCCAGCAGCTTGGAGGGGGGGCGACCCCTCCACTTT. It translates to CASSLEGGRPLHF. V is TRBV5-1 and J is TRBJ1-6, with D perhaps TRBD1 (6 bases). The CDR3 spans 13 residues. Germline V gene sequence: CDR1 SGHRS, CDR2 YFSETQ. Trimming took 0 bases from V and 12 from J, leaving 10 bases between them.

The V and J genes are TRBV28 and TRBJ1-2; 7 bases fit TRBD1. With 6 bases clipped from V and 5 bases from J, the junction kept 6 bases outside the gene matches. Germline values: CDR1 MDHEN, CDR2 SYDVKM. The CDR3 loop spans 13 amino acids. The CDR3, as DNA: TGTGCCAGCAGCAAGACAGGGAGGTATGGCTACACCTTC. Its protein product is CASSKTGRYGYTF.

The J gene is TRBJ1-5, the V gene TRBV19, with 9 bases that match TRBD1. The CDR3 consists of 13 residues. Germline lookup yields CDR1 LNHDA and CDR2 SQIVND (reference sequence). V was clipped by 6 bases and J by 7 bases; unmatched bases: 4. The CDR3: CASRPQGAQPQHF. CDR3 sequence (DNA): TGTGCCAGTAGACCACAGGGGGCACAGCCCCAGCATTTT.

This rearrangement joins TRBV10-3 to TRBJ2-1; D might be TRBD1 (5 bases). Germline V gene sequence: CDR1 ENHRY, CDR2 SYGVKD. The CDR3 loop spans 11 amino acids. V lost 11 bases and J lost 7, with 12 bases in between. The CDR3 reads CAHGAGNEQFF. For the CDR3, the DNA is TGTGCCCATGGGGCTGGTAATGAGCAGTTCTTC.

The J gene is TRBJ1-6, the V gene TRBV14, with D unclear. Per germline, CDR1 SGHDN and CDR2 FVKESK. The CDR3 loop spans 14 amino acids. V was pared by 0 bases and J by 7 bases, with 7 bases between. This CDR3 is CASSQETLNSPLHF. The CDR3 region has the DNA TGTGCCAGCAGCCAAGAAACATTAAATTCACCCCTCCACTTT.